This T cell receptor (beta chain) was documented in a study of blood T cell repertoires in COVID-19. Overall study context: The United States, Italy and Spain provided the acute and convalescent COVID-19 samples. T cells, B-cell-depleted T cells, or PBMCs provided the cDNA or gDNA that served as material.

This clone was counted only a few times. Authors' data handling: Cell counts per sample came from amplifying reference gene primers. Repertoires were generated with immunoSEQ multiplex PCR, while TCRdb's copy carries only in-frame clones and drops some. V and J calls plus clone size are reproduced from that table; the DNA served to infer D and trimming. The profile covers 47,000 or so clones, with 80% to 90% appearing a single time and about 2.7% taken by the ten largest. The CDR3 spans 16 residues. Between the trimmed V and J ends, which lost 2 bases and 2 bases, there was a span of 14 bases. Germline V gene data show CDR1 as SGDLS and CDR2 as YYNGEE.

The chain has TRBV9 and TRBJ1-3; maybe TRBD1 (6 bases). The sequence was obtained from a woman aged 55-70 years with acute or convalescent COVID-19. The sample comprised peripheral blood. The CDR3 region has the DNA TGTGCCAGCAGCGTTAATGCAGGGGAAGCTGGAAACACCATATATTTT. Translation: CASSVNAGEAGNTIYF.